Below are 19 T cell receptor beta chains sequenced from a single sample in a study of T cells in Graves' hyperthyroidism and ophthalmopathy. The source material, RNA transcripts, was used to amplify TCR beta CDR3 regions. The HTBI primer set was used in a first-round RT-PCR of the TCR CDR3. TCRdb reprocessed the multiplex PCR reads via MiXCR and lists one record per CDR3 protein. The sample records 200,000 to 300,000 distinct CDR3 sequences, roughly 22% being singletons. The sequenced sample was blood. Receptors originate from a woman between 40 and 55 years old with Graves' ophthalmopathy.

This clonotype came up many times. V usage is TRBV12-3 or TRBV12-4 and J usage is TRBJ1-1; D not resolved. V gave up 8 bases and J gave up 2 bases, with 15 bases separating them. The CDR3 covers 14 residues. Written as DNA, the CDR3 is TGTGCCAGCCTGTCCCCGGGGAAAAACACTGAAGCTTTCTTT. Its protein product is CASLSPGKNTEAFF.

This clonotype was picked up many times. One end of the junction is discordant with germline, which a read error may explain. This rearrangement joins TRBV6-5 to TRBJ2-7; D perhaps matches TRBD2 (6 bases). The CDR3 has 15 residues. The germline CDR1 and CDR2 sequences are MNHEY and SVGAGI. CDR3 DNA sequence: TGTGCCAACAGTTGGCGGAGGGGACCGACCTACGAGCAGTACTTC. This sequence encodes CANSWRRGPTYEQYF.

This clonotype was seen ten or more times. The V and J genes are TRBV27 and TRBJ2-5; no clear D. This CDR3 has 11 residues. CDR1 is MNHEY, CDR2 SMNVEV, per germline (reference sequence). Between the trimmed V and J ends, which lost 8 bases and 7 bases, there was a span of 11 bases. The CDR3 DNA is TGTGCCAGCGGAATCTCCGGGACCCAGTACTTC. This codes for CASGISGTQYF.

This clonotype was observed many times. The V and J genes are TRBV20-1 and TRBJ1-1; D not resolved. The CDR3 covers 13 residues. Trimming removed 3 bases from V and 3 bases from J, with 11 bases in between. Germline assignment: CDR1 DFQATT and CDR2 SNEGSKA (reference sequence). The CDR3 nucleotides are TGCAGTGCTAGCGGTGCCGAAGACACTGAAGCTTTCTTT. Protein: CSASGAEDTEAFF.

This clonotype was seen only a few times. A junction boundary mismatches the germline segment, possibly from a read error. The chain is built from TRBV4-1 and TRBJ2-7, with a tentative D call TRBD2 (6 bases). The CDR3 covers 14 residues. The germline gives CDR1 MGHRA, CDR2 YSYEKL. CDR3 nucleotides: TGTGCCAGCAGGACCGGGACTTTTACCTACGAGCAGTACTTC. As protein: CASRTGTFTYEQYF.

This clonotype appeared many times. This chain connects TRBV5-4 to TRBJ2-7; TRBD1 or TRBD2 may be the D gene (5 bases each). V was cut by 4 bases and J by 5 bases, with 13 bases left in between. The germline gives CDR1 SGHNT, CDR2 YYREEE (reference sequence). This CDR3 is built from 13 residues. CDR3 amino acids: CASSGAGRDEQYF. The CDR3, as DNA: TGTGCCAGCAGCGGGGCAGGGCGGGACGAGCAGTACTTC.

The table lists this clonotype with many counts. The rearrangement joins TRBV6-5 to TRBJ2-5; D possibly uses TRBD1 or TRBD2 (6 bases each). V was shortened by 0 bases and J by 5 bases, with 10 bases between the two germline ends. In germline, CDR1 is MNHEY, CDR2 SVGAGI. There are 14 residues in the CDR3. For the CDR3, the DNA is TGTGCCAGCAGTTACTCTGGGGGGCAGGAGACCCAGTACTTC. Amino acids: CASSYSGGQETQYF.

This clonotype was found many times. The chain combines TRBV7-9 with TRBJ2-5; D is perhaps TRBD2 (6 bases). This CDR3 contains 13 residues. The V end was cut by 5 bases, the J end by 5 bases, with 12 bases between. The germline V gene encodes CDR1 SEHNR and CDR2 FQNEAQ (reference sequence). CDR3: CASSTGGIETQYF. The CDR3 coding sequence is TGTGCCAGCAGCACTGGGGGGATCGAGACCCAGTACTTC.

This clonotype has a count of ten or more. The CDR3 DNA is TGTGCCAGCAGCCAAGAACCCAGGAACACTGAAGCTTTCTTT. It yields the protein CASSQEPRNTEAFF. The rearrangement uses TRBV4-2 and TRBJ1-1; D gene unclear. This CDR3 has 14 residues. V was cut by 0 bases and J by 1 base, with 6 bases left in between. Per germline, CDR1 LGHNA and CDR2 YNFKEQ.

The rearrangement links TRBV27 to TRBJ2-7; tentative D call: TRBD2 (5 bases). With 0 bases removed from V and 3 bases from J, the gap between germline ends came to 12 bases. Per germline, CDR1 MNHEY and CDR2 SMNVEV (reference sequence). The CDR3 extends over 15 amino acids. CDR3 protein: CASSLSRAVYYEQYF. The CDR3, as DNA: TGTGCCAGCAGTTTATCGAGGGCGGTATACTACGAGCAGTACTTC.

In regard to this clonotype: Possible read error: a much larger clone is one base away. The chain has TRBV2 and TRBJ2-1; D remains ambiguous. Looked up from germline, CDR1 is SNHLY and CDR2 is FYNNEI. The CDR3 loop spans 12 amino acids. Trimming pared 11 bases from V and 6 bases from J, leaving 14 bases between. For the CDR3, the DNA is TGTGCCGGCGCCCGGGTGTCCAATGAGCAGTTCTTC. Protein sequence: CAGARVSNEQFF.

This chain joins TRBV30 and TRBJ1-1; D is unresolved. The CDR3 consists of 11 residues. Germline V lookup: CDR1 GTSNPN, CDR2 SVGIG (reference sequence). Trimming pared 5 bases from V and 8 bases from J, leaving 12 bases between. The CDR3 protein is CAWSAGREAFF. The CDR3 region has the DNA TGTGCCTGGTCCGCTGGGAGGGAAGCTTTCTTT.

This chain connects TRBV28 to TRBJ2-7; D is unclear. The germline V gene has CDR1 MDHEN and CDR2 SYDVKM. The CDR3 is 14 residues long. Trimming removed 1 base from V and 6 bases from J, with 13 bases in between. The CDR3 region is CASSLSSLRVEQYF. The CDR3 DNA sequence: TGTGCCAGCAGTTTATCCTCCCTACGAGTCGAGCAGTACTTC.

This clonotype showed up many times. This CDR3 is CASSLPTGGAGYTF. CDR3 sequence (DNA): TGTGCCAGCAGTTTACCCACAGGGGGTGCTGGCTACACCTTC. The J gene is TRBJ1-2, the V gene TRBV28, with 8 positions matching TRBD1. Trimming at V came to 2 bases and at J to 7 bases, leaving 6 bases not matched to a gene. In germline, CDR1 is MDHEN, CDR2 SYDVKM. The CDR3 extends over 14 amino acids.

The chain combines TRBV27 with TRBJ2-4; either TRBD1 or TRBD2 may supply D (6 bases each). CDR1 and CDR2 from the germline V gene are MNHEY and SMNVEV (reference sequence). This CDR3 region has 13 residues. V lost 2 bases to trimming and J lost 7 bases, with 9 bases between them. The DNA for the CDR3 is TGTGCCAGCAGTTTAAGGGGGGATAACATTCAGTACTTC. It specifies CASSLRGDNIQYF.

This clonotype was counted a single time. The chain employs TRBV28 and TRBJ2-6; D gene uncertain. Germline V gene sequence: CDR1 MDHEN, CDR2 SYDVKM. Trimming left V 5 bases short and J 0 bases short, with 11 bases between. This CDR3 is built from 16 residues. The CDR3 region has the DNA TGTGCCAGCAGTCCGCTTCCGAGCTCTGGGGCCAACGTCCTGACTTTC. Translating gives CASSPLPSSGANVLTF.

J is TRBJ1-1 and V is TRBV19, with D maybe TRBD1 (6 bases). V was trimmed by 3 bases and J by 7 bases, leaving 18 bases between them. Germline V lookup: CDR1 LNHDA, CDR2 SQIVND (reference sequence). The CDR3 covers 15 residues. Here the CDR3 reads CASSMSQGSMDEAFF. The DNA for the CDR3 is TGTGCCAGTAGTATGTCCCAGGGGAGTATGGATGAAGCTTTCTTT.

This clonotype came up many times. J is TRBJ2-3 and V is TRBV7-2, with 8 positions matching TRBD2. CDR1 is SGHTA and CDR2 is FQGNSA in the germline V gene. The CDR3 is made up of 16 amino acids. V was clipped by 5 bases and J by 0 bases; unmatched bases: 7. The CDR3, as DNA: TGTGCCAGCAGCGTTAGCGGGACAACTAGCACAGATACGCAGTATTTT. Translation gives CASSVSGTTSTDTQYF.

On this clonotype itself: At one boundary the junction diverges from the germline segment, which might be a read error. The chain couples TRBV28 to TRBJ1-3; TRBD1 is a possible D gene (5 bases). The CDR3 extends over 12 amino acids. The V gene's germline CDR1 is MDHEN and CDR2 SYDVKM. In DNA, the CDR3 is TGTGCCAGCACGACTCAGGGAGACACCATATCTTTT. Encoded protein: CASTTQGDTISF.